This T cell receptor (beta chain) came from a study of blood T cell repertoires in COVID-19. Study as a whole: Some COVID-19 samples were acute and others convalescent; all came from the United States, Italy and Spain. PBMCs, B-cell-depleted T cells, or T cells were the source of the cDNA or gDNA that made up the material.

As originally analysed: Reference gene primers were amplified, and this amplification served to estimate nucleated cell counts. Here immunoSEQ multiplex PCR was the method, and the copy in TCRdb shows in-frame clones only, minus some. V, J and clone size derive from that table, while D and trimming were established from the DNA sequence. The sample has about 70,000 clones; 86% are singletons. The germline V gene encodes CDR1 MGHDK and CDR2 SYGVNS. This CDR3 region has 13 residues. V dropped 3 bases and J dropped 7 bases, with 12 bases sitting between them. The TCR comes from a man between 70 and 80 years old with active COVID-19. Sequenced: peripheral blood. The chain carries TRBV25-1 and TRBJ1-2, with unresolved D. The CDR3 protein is CASSDWRGSGYTF. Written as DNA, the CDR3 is TGTGCCAGCAGTGATTGGCGGGGTAGTGGCTACACCTTC.